This T cell receptor (beta chain) came from a study of cytomegalovirus exposure and HLA in healthy donors. As concerns this clone: Its specificity is unknown.

Germline CDR1 is LNHDA and CDR2 is SQIVND (reference sequence). Trimming shortened V by 4 bases and J by 5 bases, and 18 bases separated the two germline ends. The CDR3 runs 15 residues. Study-wide findings and caveats: Reports showed the classifier diagnosing cytomegalovirus status with high specificity and sensitivity. A few chains linked to CMV were shown in vitro to be specific for CMV antigens. Later analysis suggested links between common viral pathogens and several top significant clusters. Evidence from a later analysis indicated that most CMV-associated TCR beta chains looked HLA-restricted.

The study ran its PCR with 60 Vbeta and 13 Jbeta primers. Using immunoSEQ multiplex PCR, the repertoire was profiled, and TCRdb retains in-frame clones only, with some absent. The table records some 97,000 clones, roughly three quarters of them present only once. This clonotype was sampled from a female donor in good health and CMV-seropositive. This chain joins TRBV19 and TRBJ2-7, with TRBD2 as a possible D gene (6 bases). Sequenced material: PBMCs. CDR3 sequence: CASSTTSNRRDEQYF. CDR3 nucleotides: TGTGCCAGTAGTACGACTAGTAATCGGCGCGACGAGCAGTACTTC.